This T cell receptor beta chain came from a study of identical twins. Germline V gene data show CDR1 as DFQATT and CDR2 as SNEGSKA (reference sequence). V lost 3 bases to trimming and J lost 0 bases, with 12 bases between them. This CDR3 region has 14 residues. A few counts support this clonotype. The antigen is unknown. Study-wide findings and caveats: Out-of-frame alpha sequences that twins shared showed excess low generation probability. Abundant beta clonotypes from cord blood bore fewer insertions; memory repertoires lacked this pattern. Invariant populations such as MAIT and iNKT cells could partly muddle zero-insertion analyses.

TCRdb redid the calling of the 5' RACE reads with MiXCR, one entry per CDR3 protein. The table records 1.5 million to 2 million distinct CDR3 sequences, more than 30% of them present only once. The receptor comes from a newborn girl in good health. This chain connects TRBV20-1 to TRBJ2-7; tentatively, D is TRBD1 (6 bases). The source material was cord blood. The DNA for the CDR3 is TGCAGTGCTAGTAGTCAGGGGATCTCCTACGAGCAGTACTTC. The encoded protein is CSASSQGISYEQYF.